Detailed here is one T cell receptor (beta chain). The specificity of this receptor is unknown. Base-call qualities are not available, and no considerably larger clone is one nucleotide away. This entry belongs to a study of cytomegalovirus exposure and HLA in healthy donors (dated by TCRdb to 2016 to 2017). Study-level background: An earlier analysis of roughly 610 of the donors reported roughly 300 Gb of sequence data and some 110 million unique TCR beta sequences obtained from around 190 million T cells. Roughly 300 gigabases of sequencing data and tens of millions of unique TCR sequences were included in an early release covering about 600 HLA-typed donors. Of the 398 genotyped donors, roughly 80% fell in the genetic ancestry cluster associated with self-reported Caucasian donors. The aim of the study was to test whether cataloging public T cell receptors could identify signatures of past pathogen exposure. The T cell repertoires of 670 or so subjects were profiled by immunosequencing and related to cytomegalovirus serostatus. Besides the first cohort of approximately 670 subjects, a separate validation cohort made up of over 95 different subjects was used. High-throughput TCR immunosequencing, statistical association of individual TCRs with disease status, and machine learning were combined to predict cytomegalovirus infection status. A later analysis re-analyzed previously published TCR beta repertoires from about 600 donors and added high-resolution HLA genotyping to study TCR occurrence patterns. The later analysis used no new phenotypic data to find candidate immune exposures, relying instead on TCR beta sequences and their occurrence across donors. In an earlier analysis of 587 of the donors, high-throughput TCR beta sequencing was used to judge whether each TCR beta V gene segment behaved as functional or pseudogenic. Donor age, sex, ethnicity and CMV serostatus were compiled alongside the repertoire data. Genome-wide SNP genotypes for about 65% of the roughly 670 donors were used in a later genetic analysis, which treated that subset as a discovery cohort. Every repertoire in the discovery cohort had been generated on one and the same sequencing platform. HLA typing covered class I and class II loci at four-digit resolution. The number of typed donors differed by locus: about 620-630 for A, B, C, DRB1 and DQB1; roughly 510 for DQA1; approximately 600 for DPA1; and around 470 for DPB1. Because of strong linkage in the cohort, a few DR-DQ haplotypes were treated as single units for association and clustering. On average, about 240,000 unique TCR beta nucleotide sequences were sequenced per donor among some 430 genotyped donors of the cohort, with roughly 18% of those sequences being non-productive. Summary of the overall study and its limitations: Compared with equally common non-associated chains, HLA-associated TCR beta chains in a later analysis were more clonally expanded and had lower generation probabilities. The sequencing pipeline was judged likely to have produced a cluster of highly shared sequence variants as a technical artifact. Assigning TCR associations to individual alleles was difficult when HLA alleles, especially DR and DQ, strongly co-occurred. The presence/absence analyses assumed that sequencing depth was roughly uniform across donors, and that assumption may not be true. In a later analysis, more than 15,000 TCR beta sequences were associated with specific HLA alleles at a false discovery rate of 0.05. According to the authors, the approach could potentially be generalized to other disease states and immunological phenotypes. An earlier analysis of several hundred of the donors showed that most TCR beta V segments appeared in productive rearrangements either about 87% or about 30% of the time, which broadly matched IMGT annotations. Only TCR beta chains were sequenced in this cohort, and the absence of alpha or paired-chain data limited detectable features. Some IMGT-functional V segments, including TRBV6-2 and TRBV6-3, could not be distinguished by the 87-base-pair reads and were therefore excluded. In a later genetic analysis, fewer N-insertions in productive TCRs were reported among donors in an Asian-associated ancestry cluster than the roughly 640-donor mean. In the study, 150 to 200 TCR beta chains were listed as associated with cytomegalovirus. V-gene and J-gene trimming of TCR beta chains was associated with a missense DCLRE1C variant in a later genetic analysis, and the association was replicated in an independent cohort. In both the original and validation cohorts, the classifier was reported to diagnose cytomegalovirus status with high specificity and sensitivity. Most CMV-associated TCR beta chains appeared to be HLA-restricted in a later analysis, and the HLA associations seemed to be driven largely by CMV exposure. A further reported finding was that TCR beta sequences accurately predicted the HLA-A and HLA-B alleles for most subjects in the first cohort. The earlier analysis of 587 of the donors excluded approximately 17 rarely observed V segments, including chromosome 9 orphons, because counts were too low. In a later analysis, the rate of TCR association differed among HLA loci, with DRB1 alleles having the most associated TCRs and HLA-C alleles having the fewest. CMV serostatus was the only immune exposure information available for the cohort. Several of the top co-occurrence clusters appeared to be linked to parvovirus B19, influenza, CMV and Epstein-Barr virus, according to a later analysis. Linkage disequilibrium might explain the correlated functional status among segregating V segments, but an unknown experimental factor could not be excluded. Across donors, most TCR sequences were observed very rarely, whereas some public TCRs were present in many individuals. HLA typing was unavailable for some donors at each locus, so association tests used only the typed subset. In vitro tests confirmed that three of the cytomegalovirus-associated TCR beta chains recognize cytomegalovirus antigens.

The cohort was made up of 666 healthy bone marrow donors. Cohort members were all nominally healthy when sampled, although unrecorded immune exposures were likely present. The donor was CMV seronegative and belonged to the group of 350 or so seronegative cohort members. A peripheral blood sample was collected from each donor, and TCR beta sequencing was performed on peripheral blood mononuclear cells. The Qiagen DNeasy Blood Extraction Kit was used to extract genomic DNA from the blood cell samples. Via the germline V gene, CDR1 is MGHDK and CDR2 SYGVNS. V loses 5 bases at its end and J loses 7 bases; junction bases beyond the gene matches: 14. The cysteine opens and the phenylalanine closes a CDR3 of 17 amino acids. Only CDR3 DNA remains: 51 bases, in frame from the first base. Library creation used the immunoSEQ multiplex PCR assay. A mixture of 60 forward primers for TCR Vbeta segments and 13 reverse primers for TCR Jbeta segments was used in the multiplex PCR. Amplification of the CDR3 region of rearranged TCR beta genes was performed with a multiplex PCR assay on genomic DNA. The Illumina HiSeq System was used to sequence the amplified TCR beta libraries as 87-base-pair reads. Concerning the study's data processing: Across the 700 or so repertoires, a later analysis counted roughly 84 million unique TCR beta chains, 8.5 million to 12 million of which were shared by at least two donors. Raw reads were error-corrected and collapsed into unique sequences by a nearest-neighbor algorithm in which closely related sequences were merged to remove PCR and sequencing errors. Alignment of CDR3 sequences to IMGT reference sequences was used to assign V, D and J gene segments. For a sequence to be retained, at least a six-nucleotide match to both a V gene segment and a J gene segment was required. A rearrangement was called productive if the CDR3 had no stop codons and remained in frame with V and J, and every other rearrangement was called non-productive. Following IMGT convention, CDR3 was defined as the stretch from the second conserved V-encoded cysteine to the conserved J-encoded phenylalanine. Sequences without an unambiguous match to a single V gene segment were excluded from the earlier analysis of 500 to 700 of the donors. In an earlier analysis of approximately 590 of the donors, a V segment was called functional when productive rearrangements were above 56.7%, and segregating when the standard deviation between donors exceeded 5%. To diagnose cytomegalovirus status from the catalog of TCR beta chain sequences, a statistical classification framework was built. V and J gene assignment, in a later analysis, came from comparing TCR nucleotide sequences with IMGT/GENE-DB human TR gene sequences. In a later analysis, CDR3 sequences and most-parsimonious VDJ recombination scenarios were assigned using the TCRdist pipeline. In a later analysis, every TCR beta chain was defined by the combination of its CDR3 amino acid sequence and its V-gene family, and reads without a unique V-gene family were dropped. A later analysis removed 592 highly shared, low-generation-probability nucleotide sequences to deal with suspected cross-contamination and a sequencing artifact. A later analysis calculated a clonal expansion index for each public chain from normalized within-repertoire ranks of inferred template counts. In a later analysis, generation probabilities were computed using a VDJ recombination model fitted to out-of-frame rearrangements, and the results were checked against IGoR. Hypergeometric tests were used in a later analysis to score TCR-TCR, TCR-HLA and TCR-CMV co-occurrence, with a repertoire-size bias correction applied to the TCR pairs. In a later analysis, false discovery rates were estimated by permuting HLA or CMV assignments 20 times. In a later analysis, co-occurring TCRs were grouped using DBSCAN, and TCRdist sequence similarity was added for clustering within HLA-allele-positive subsets. Co-occurrence clustering excluded repertoires with fewer than 30,000 or more than 120,000 public chains, plus five with anomalous nucleotide sharing. Drawn from immuneACCESS, this table holds only the in-frame rearrangements with V and J called that TCRdb kept. Clones are partly lost; checked studies trace under half to an unresolved V gene and leave the rest unexplained. Clone size and V and J calls were adopted from that table, with D and trimming inferred from the DNA. In all, the sample holds about 120,000 clones, and about 86% of those were seen once. Roughly 2.2% of the sample goes to the ten largest clones.

The sample taken for sequencing was PBMCs. Recombination linked TRBV25-1 to TRBJ1-4; 9 nucleotides in the junction match TRBD1. This sequence originates from a middle-aged woman in good health and CMV-seronegative. The CDR3 protein: CASSQPGTGTGSEKLFF. The bases read TGTGCCAGCAGTCAACCAGGAACCGGGACAGGGAGTGAAAAACTGTTTTTT.